This is a list of T cell receptor beta chains from one sample in a study of blood T cells in healthy people across ages. TCRdb re-called the 5' RACE reads with MiXCR, one entry per CDR3 protein. The data contain hundreds of thousands of distinct CDR3 sequences, about 34% of them singletons. The sample comprised blood. These TCRs come from a man aged 18 to 30 in good health. The CDR3 runs from the conserved cysteine through the conserved F or W. Each record gives: D gene, clone size, J gene, CDR3 length, V gene, CDR3 protein, CDR3 DNA. The D gene is left open where the match is weak. The size of a clone is reported for some rows only, either as once, few or many, or as a class for expanded clones.

d_call: -
clone_size: -
j_call: TRBJ2-1
cdr3_length: 13
v_call: TRBV20-1
cdr3_aa: CSAIKNFPHEQFF
cdr3_nt: TGCAGTGCTATAAAAAACTTTCCTCATGAGCAGTTCTTC

d_call: TRBD2
clone_size: -
j_call: TRBJ2-7
cdr3_length: 16
v_call: TRBV12-5
cdr3_aa: CASDTSGGLTYNEQYF
cdr3_nt: TGTGCTAGTGATACTAGCGGGGGACTCACCTACAATGAGCAGTACTTC

d_call: -
clone_size: -
j_call: TRBJ2-2
cdr3_length: 17
v_call: TRBV9
cdr3_aa: CASSEPLYRGQTGELFF
cdr3_nt: TGTGCCAGCAGCGAGCCCCTTTATCGGGGACAAACCGGGGAGCTGTTTTTT

d_call: -
clone_size: -
j_call: TRBJ2-1
cdr3_length: 14
v_call: TRBV12-3/TRBV12-4
cdr3_aa: CASSKSALSDEQFF
cdr3_nt: TGTGCCAGCAGTAAATCGGCCCTCTCGGATGAGCAGTTCTTC

d_call: TRBD2
clone_size: many
j_call: TRBJ2-1
cdr3_length: 17
v_call: TRBV12-3/TRBV12-4
cdr3_aa: CASSSTSGGSLNNEQFF
cdr3_nt: TGTGCCAGCTCCTCGACTAGCGGGGGGTCCCTGAACAATGAGCAGTTCTTC

d_call: TRBD2
clone_size: -
j_call: TRBJ2-5
cdr3_length: 16
v_call: TRBV5-1
cdr3_aa: CASSLFGGTYQETQYF
cdr3_nt: TGCGCCAGCAGCTTGTTCGGGGGGACGTACCAAGAGACCCAGTACTTC

d_call: -
clone_size: few
j_call: TRBJ1-6
cdr3_length: 15
v_call: TRBV14
cdr3_aa: CASSQLRGFDSPLHF
cdr3_nt: TGTGCCAGCAGCCAATTGAGGGGTTTCGATTCACCCCTCCACTTT

d_call: TRBD1
clone_size: -
j_call: TRBJ2-7
cdr3_length: 15
v_call: TRBV5-5
cdr3_aa: CASSARRDSSYEQYF
cdr3_nt: TGTGCCAGCAGCGCCCGCCGGGACAGCAGCTACGAGCAGTACTTC

d_call: TRBD1
clone_size: many
j_call: TRBJ2-6
cdr3_length: 18
v_call: TRBV9
cdr3_aa: CASSTPKDRVLGANVLTF
cdr3_nt: TGTGCCAGCAGCACACCCAAGGACAGGGTTTTAGGGGCCAACGTCCTGACTTTC

d_call: TRBD1
clone_size: -
j_call: TRBJ2-7
cdr3_length: 13
v_call: TRBV27
cdr3_aa: CASIGTGSFEQYF
cdr3_nt: TGTGCCAGCATCGGGACAGGAAGCTTTGAGCAGTACTTC